The 28 T cell receptor beta chains below were found in one sample sequenced in a study of blood T cell repertoires in COVID-19. Some clones are missing from TCRdb's copy, which holds only in-frame ones; the method was immunoSEQ multiplex PCR. The sample consists of about 280,000 clones, approximately 86% of them appearing once. The sample taken for sequencing was peripheral blood. These receptors were obtained from a woman in her thirties who had recovered from COVID-19.

This clone was seen more than once but under ten times. J is TRBJ2-1 and V is TRBV4-1; D remains ambiguous. V lost 1 base, J lost 6 bases, and 10 bases lay in between. Germline V gene data show CDR1 as MGHRA and CDR2 as YSYEKL. CDR3 length: 14 residues. The CDR3 DNA follows: TGCGCCAGCAGCCAAGGTCAGGAACTCAATGAGCAGTTCTTC. The encoded protein is CASSQGQELNEQFF.

The CDR3 DNA reads as TGTGCCAGTAGTCAAAGGGGCGAGCAGTACTTC. Translated: CASSQRGEQYF. V usage is TRBV19 and J usage is TRBJ2-7, with D maybe TRBD1 (5 bases). Looked up from germline, CDR1 is LNHDA and CDR2 is SQIVND (reference sequence). This CDR3 spans 11 amino acids. The ends were cut back, 5 bases at V and 6 bases at J, with 8 bases in the middle.

This clone has a handful of counts. The rearrangement links TRBV7-3 to TRBJ2-7; 7 bases are shared with TRBD1. CDR3 length equals 13 residues. Germline V lookup: CDR1 SGHTA, CDR2 FQGTGA. Trimming took 4 bases from V and 1 from J; bases not matched to a gene: 1. This chain's CDR3 is CASSSQGSYEQYF. The CDR3 DNA follows: TGTGCCAGCAGCTCACAGGGGTCCTACGAGCAGTACTTC. Full variable domain (remainder filled in from reference TRBV7-3 and TRBJ2-7): GAGVSQTPSNKVTEKGKYVELRCDPISGHTALYWYRQSLGQGPEFLIYFQGTGAADDSGLPNDRFFAVRPEGSVSTLKIQRTERGDSAVYLCASSSQGSYEQYFGPGTRLTVT.

This chain uses TRBV2 with TRBJ1-5, with D possibly matching TRBD1 (5 bases). Germline values: CDR1 SNHLY, CDR2 FYNNEI. V gave up 1 base and J gave up 3 bases, with 10 bases separating them. The CDR3 spans 15 residues. The CDR3 DNA follows: TGTGCCAGCAGTGAAGAACGGGGGGACAATCAGCCCCAGCATTTT. Protein: CASSEERGDNQPQHF.

This chain uses TRBV24-1 with TRBJ2-5, with D perhaps TRBD1 (6 bases). Trimming took 10 bases from V and 2 from J, leaving 19 bases between them. The CDR3 has 15 residues. Looked up from germline, CDR1 is KGHDR and CDR2 is SFDVKD. CDR3 amino acids: CATESRQDRQETQYF. CDR3 nucleotide sequence: TGTGCCACGGAAAGTAGACAGGACCGACAAGAGACCCAGTACTTC.

This clone was picked up a small number of times. V and J are TRBV5-1 and TRBJ1-6, with 8 nucleotides matching TRBD1. Germline V CDR1 and CDR2: SGHRS, YFSETQ. The CDR3 runs to 15 residues. J was trimmed by 10 bases and V by 3 bases; bases with no gene match: 9. CDR3 amino acids: CASSSTGELGSPLHF. CDR3 coding DNA: TGCGCCAGCAGCTCGACAGGGGAACTTGGATCACCCCTCCACTTT.

V usage is TRBV13 and J usage is TRBJ2-3, with 8 bases matching TRBD2. Germline-derived CDR1 and CDR2 are PRHDT and FYEKMQ (reference sequence). The ends lost 4 bases at V and 3 bases at J; junction bases unmatched: 9. The CDR3 length is 16 residues. CDR3 in DNA: TGTGCCAGCAGCTATTTACTCGGGGGGGCAACAGATACGCAGTATTTT. It specifies CASSYLLGGATDTQYF. Variable domain in full (rest from reference TRBV13 and TRBJ2-3): AAGVIQSPRHLIKEKRETATLKCYPIPRHDTVYWYQQGPGQDPQFLISFYEKMQSDKGSIPDRFSAQQFSDYHSELNMSSLELGDSALYFCASSYLLGGATDTQYFGPGTRLTVL.

This clone occurred a few times. The chain couples TRBV29-1 to TRBJ2-7, with 7 bases identical to TRBD1. Germline V gene lookup returns CDR1 SQVTM and CDR2 ANQGSEA. The CDR3 is 12 residues long. The V segment lost 4 bases and the J segment 3 bases; nucleotides outside the gene matches: 3. As DNA, the CDR3 is TGCAGCGTTGGGACAGGAGTCTACGAGCAGTACTTC. As protein: CSVGTGVYEQYF.

The V call is TRBV4-3, the J call TRBJ2-1; possibly TRBD2 for D (5 bases). CDR1 and CDR2 (germline): LGHNA, YSLEER. V gave up 5 bases and J gave up 0 bases, with 17 bases separating them. This CDR3 is 17 amino acids long. DNA of the CDR3: TGCGCCAGCAGCACCTTGTTAGCGCAGAGCTCCTACAATGAGCAGTTCTTC. As protein: CASSTLLAQSSYNEQFF.

This chain connects TRBV28 to TRBJ1-1; D possibly corresponds to TRBD1 (5 bases). The CDR3 has 15 amino acids. Germline V lookup: CDR1 MDHEN, CDR2 SYDVKM. Deletions cut 3 bases from V and 6 bases from J, with 17 bases between. The CDR3 reads CASSFPTSGMAEAFF. CDR3 bases: TGTGCCAGCAGTTTCCCCACGTCAGGGATGGCTGAAGCTTTCTTT.

The chain joins TRBV7-9 to TRBJ2-7, with 7 nucleotides matching TRBD2. Per the germline V gene, CDR1 is SEHNR and CDR2 is FQNEAQ (reference sequence). The CDR3 sequence is 16 residues long. Unmatched junction bases numbered 11, after V lost 5 bases and J lost 1 base. DNA of the CDR3: TGTGCCAGCAGCCCGGTAGCCCAGGGAGGGTCCTACGAGCAGTACTTC. Amino acids: CASSPVAQGGSYEQYF.

CDR3 amino acids: CASSRGDTQYF. The CDR3 DNA follows: TGTGCCAGTAGTAGGGGCGATACGCAGTATTTT. This chain links TRBV19 with TRBJ2-3, with D possibly TRBD1 on 5 matching bases. The germline V gene has CDR1 LNHDA and CDR2 SQIVND (reference sequence). Trimming cost V 4 bases and J 6 bases, with 5 bases left between them. The CDR3 runs 11 residues.

The chain recombines TRBV3-1 (or the pseudogene TRBV3-2) with TRBJ1-3; D gene ambiguous. V was pared by 1 base and J by 3 bases, with 7 bases between. Germline CDR1 reads LGHDT; CDR2 reads YNNKEL (reference sequence). This CDR3 is built from 14 residues. This CDR3 reads CASSQGLLGNTIYF. The DNA of the CDR3 is TGTGCCAGCAGCCAAGGACTTCTTGGAAACACCATATATTTT.

The rearrangement joins TRBV6-5 to TRBJ2-1; TRBD2 matches at 14 bases. J lost 11 bases, V lost 6 bases, and 9 bases had no gene match. The CDR3 spans 15 residues. The germline V gene encodes CDR1 MNHEY and CDR2 SVGAGI. This CDR3 is CASRQTGTSGSKQFF. DNA of the CDR3: TGTGCCAGCAGGCAAACCGGGACTAGCGGGAGCAAGCAGTTCTTC.

V usage is TRBV27 and J usage is TRBJ2-2; perhaps TRBD2 as D (7 bases). The V gene's germline CDR1 is MNHEY and CDR2 SMNVEV (reference sequence). Trimming left V 5 bases short and J 6 bases short, with 22 bases between. The CDR3 has 17 amino acids. The CDR3 DNA is TGTGCCAGCAGTCCCCGGGGGGACACCCTGGGGGCCGGGGAGCTGTTTTTT. This codes for CASSPRGDTLGAGELFF.

The rearrangement uses TRBV14 and TRBJ1-2; D unclear. Per the germline V gene, CDR1 is SGHDN and CDR2 is FVKESK. The CDR3 consists of 13 residues. Trimming stripped 3 bases from V and 4 bases from J, with 9 bases between. CDR3: CASSHLTSYGYTF. Written as DNA, the CDR3 is TGTGCCAGCAGCCACCTGACAAGCTATGGCTACACCTTC.

The chain uses TRBV30 and TRBJ1-6; maybe TRBD1 (5 bases). Trimming cost V 1 base and J 10 bases, with 11 bases left between them. CDR3 length equals 13 residues. The germline V gene encodes CDR1 GTSNPN and CDR2 SVGIG (reference sequence). This chain's CDR3 is CAWSAQVQSPLHF. The CDR3 nucleotides are TGTGCCTGGAGTGCACAGGTTCAATCACCCCTCCACTTT.

The chain combines TRBV6-6 with TRBJ1-1, with TRBD1 matching 9 bases. The germline CDR1 and CDR2 sequences are MNHNY and SVGAGI (reference sequence). The CDR3 is 15 amino acids. The V segment lost 2 bases and the J segment 5 bases; nucleotides outside the gene matches: 6. In DNA form, the CDR3 reads TGTGCCAGCAGTTACCCAGGACAGGGGAAGACTGAAGCTTTCTTT. This translates into CASSYPGQGKTEAFF.

The chain uses TRBV2 and TRBJ2-3; 7 nucleotides line up with TRBD2. J was trimmed by 4 bases and V by 4 bases; bases with no gene match: 5. Per the germline V gene, CDR1 is SNHLY and CDR2 is FYNNEI. The CDR3 extends over 14 amino acids. As DNA, the CDR3 is TGTGCCAGCAGTGTAGGACTAGACGCAGATACGCAGTATTTT. The encoded protein is CASSVGLDADTQYF.

The chain uses TRBV6-5 and TRBJ2-3; D gene unclear. The V end was cut by 6 bases, the J end by 3 bases, with 7 bases between. There are 12 residues in the CDR3. Germline CDR1 MNHEY, CDR2 SVGAGI. CDR3 protein: CASSQATDTQYF. The CDR3 DNA reads TGTGCCAGCAGCCAGGCGACAGATACGCAGTATTTT.

V is TRBV28 and J is TRBJ1-1, with 11 positions matching TRBD1. In germline, CDR1 is MDHEN, CDR2 SYDVKM. This CDR3 spans 14 amino acids. The V gene end was trimmed by 3 bases and the J gene end by 8 bases; junction bases not matched to a gene: 5. CDR3 sequence: CASSFTGTGGEAFF. The DNA for the CDR3 is TGTGCCAGCAGTTTTACCGGGACAGGGGGAGAAGCTTTCTTT.

This chain joins TRBV5-4 and TRBJ2-7; tentatively, D is TRBD1 (5 bases). Germline V gene lookup returns CDR1 SGHNT and CDR2 YYREEE (reference sequence). This CDR3 region has 12 residues. V dropped 4 bases and J dropped 5 bases, with 10 bases sitting between them. The CDR3 reads CASSDWGDEQYF. Here the CDR3 DNA reads TGTGCCAGCAGCGATTGGGGCGACGAGCAGTACTTC.

This CDR3 is CASWGWGANTEAFF. DNA of the CDR3: TGTGCCAGCTGGGGATGGGGCGCGAACACTGAAGCTTTCTTT. The chain uses TRBV27 and TRBJ1-1; tentatively, D is TRBD1 (5 bases). CDR3 size: 14 residues. V lost 8 bases to trimming and J lost 1 base, with 14 bases between them. Germline V gene data show CDR1 as MNHEY and CDR2 as SMNVEV (reference sequence).

Written as DNA, the CDR3 is TGTGCCAGCAGGGGGGGACTTCCGTCTTACAATGAGCAGTTCTTC. Amino acids: CASRGGLPSYNEQFF. This sequence joins TRBV5-4 and TRBJ2-1; perhaps TRBD2 as D (6 bases). CDR3 length equals 15 residues. The germline V and J ends were trimmed by 5 bases and 4 bases, with 16 bases remaining between them. The germline gives CDR1 SGHNT, CDR2 YYREEE (reference sequence). Combining the CDR3 with reference TRBV5-4 and TRBJ2-1 gives the whole variable domain ETGVTQSPTHLIKTRGQQVTLRCSSQSGHNTVSWYQQALGQGPQFIFQYYREEENGRGNFPPRFSGLQFPNYSSELNVNALELDDSALYLCASRGGLPSYNEQFFGPGTRLTVL.

This clone was counted a single time. CDR3 residues: CASSRDRAYNEQFF. In DNA, the CDR3 is TGTGCCAGCAGCCGGGACAGGGCCTACAATGAGCAGTTCTTC. V usage is TRBV6-5 and J usage is TRBJ2-1, with TRBD1 identical over 9 bases. Germline trimming cut 6 bases from V and 2 bases from J; bases unmatched to any gene: 2. Germline CDR1 is MNHEY and CDR2 is SVGAGI. The CDR3 has 14 amino acids.

This chain connects TRBV24-1 to TRBJ1-2, with D unresolved. Trimming removed 4 bases from V and 0 bases from J, with 5 bases in between. Germline V gives CDR1 KGHDR, CDR2 SFDVKD. The CDR3 runs 13 residues. CDR3 sequence (DNA): TGTGCCACCAGTGAACTCCCTAACTATGGCTACACCTTC. Its translation: CATSELPNYGYTF.

The rearrangement links TRBV18 to TRBJ2-6; the match to TRBD1 covers 10 bases. CDR1 and CDR2 from the germline V gene are KGHSH and LQKENI. The CDR3 is 18 residues long. J lost 1 base, V lost 5 bases, and 8 bases had no gene match. The CDR3 nucleotides read TGTGCCAGCTCAGAACCGGGACAGGGGCTTTCTGGGGCCAACGTCCTGACTTTC. As protein: CASSEPGQGLSGANVLTF.

The chain combines TRBV4-1 with TRBJ2-7, with TRBD2 identical over 11 bases. The CDR3 length is 17 residues. The V gene's germline CDR1 is MGHRA and CDR2 YSYEKL. After removal of 1 base from V and 4 bases from J, the junction contained 9 bases not matched to a gene. The CDR3 region has the DNA TGCGCCAGCAGCCAAGGTAGCGGGGGGGCAGTCGGTTACGAGCAGTACTTC. It is translated as CASSQGSGGAVGYEQYF.